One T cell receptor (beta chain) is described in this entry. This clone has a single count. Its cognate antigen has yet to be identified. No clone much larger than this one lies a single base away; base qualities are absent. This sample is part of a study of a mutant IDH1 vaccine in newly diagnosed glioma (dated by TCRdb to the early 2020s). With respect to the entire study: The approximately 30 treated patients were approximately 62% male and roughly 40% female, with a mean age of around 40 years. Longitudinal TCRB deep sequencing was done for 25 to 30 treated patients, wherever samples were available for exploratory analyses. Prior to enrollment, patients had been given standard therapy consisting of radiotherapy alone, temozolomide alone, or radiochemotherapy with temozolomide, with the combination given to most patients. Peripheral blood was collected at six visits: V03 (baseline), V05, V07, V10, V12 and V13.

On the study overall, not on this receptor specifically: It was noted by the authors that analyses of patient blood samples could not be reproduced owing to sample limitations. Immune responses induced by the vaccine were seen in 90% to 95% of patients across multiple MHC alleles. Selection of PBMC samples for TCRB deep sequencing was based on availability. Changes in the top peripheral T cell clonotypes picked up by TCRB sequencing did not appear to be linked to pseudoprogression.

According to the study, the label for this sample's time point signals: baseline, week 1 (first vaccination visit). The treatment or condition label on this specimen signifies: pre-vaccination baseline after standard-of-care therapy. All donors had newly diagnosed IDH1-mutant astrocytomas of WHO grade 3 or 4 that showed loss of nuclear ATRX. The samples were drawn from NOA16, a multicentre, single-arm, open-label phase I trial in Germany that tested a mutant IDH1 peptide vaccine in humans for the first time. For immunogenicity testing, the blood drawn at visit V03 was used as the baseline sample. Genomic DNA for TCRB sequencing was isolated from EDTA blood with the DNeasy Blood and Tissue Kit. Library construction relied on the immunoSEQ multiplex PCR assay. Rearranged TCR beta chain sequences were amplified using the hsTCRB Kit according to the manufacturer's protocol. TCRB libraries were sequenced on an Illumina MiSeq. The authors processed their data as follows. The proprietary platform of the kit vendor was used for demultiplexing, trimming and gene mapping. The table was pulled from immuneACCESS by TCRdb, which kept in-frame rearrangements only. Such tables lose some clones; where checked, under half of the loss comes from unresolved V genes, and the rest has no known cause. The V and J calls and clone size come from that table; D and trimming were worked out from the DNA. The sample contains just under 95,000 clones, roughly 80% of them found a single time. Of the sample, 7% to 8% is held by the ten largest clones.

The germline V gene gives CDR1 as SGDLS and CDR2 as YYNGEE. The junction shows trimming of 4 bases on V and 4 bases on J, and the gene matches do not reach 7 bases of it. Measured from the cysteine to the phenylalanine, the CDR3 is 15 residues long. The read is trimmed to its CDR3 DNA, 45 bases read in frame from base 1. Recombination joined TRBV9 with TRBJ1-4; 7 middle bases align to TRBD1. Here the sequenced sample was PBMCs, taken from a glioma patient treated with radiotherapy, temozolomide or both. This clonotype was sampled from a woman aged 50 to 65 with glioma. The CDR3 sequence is CASSPRGQGNEKLFF. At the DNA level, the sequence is TGTGCCAGCAGCCCTAGGGGGCAGGGTAATGAAAAACTGTTTTTT.